What follows are 3 T cell receptor beta chains derived from one specimen sequenced in a study of blood T cell repertoires in COVID-19. Profiling relied on immunoSEQ multiplex PCR, and the TCRdb table lists in-frame clones only, not all of them. The table records approximately 250,000 clones, over 80% of them present only once. The sequenced material came from PBMCs or T cells enriched from blood (not recorded which). These receptors came from a woman under 40 with acute COVID-19.

This rearrangement joins TRBV28 to TRBJ2-7, with D perhaps TRBD1 (5 bases). CDR1 is MDHEN, CDR2 SYDVKM, per germline. The CDR3 covers 14 residues. The V gene lost 10 bases and the J gene lost 2 bases, with 18 bases spanning the gap. The CDR3 coding sequence is TGTGCCAATATTCGACAGAGTCCTACCTACGAGCAGTACTTC. Its translation: CANIRQSPTYEQYF.

This clone occurred once. V gene TRBV7-8 combines with J gene TRBJ2-6, with TRBD1 matching 7 bases. J gave up 5 bases and V 1 base, and 8 bases lay outside the gene matches. The CDR3 spans 17 residues. Germline values: CDR1 SGHVS, CDR2 FQNEAQ. CDR3 DNA sequence: TGTGCCAGCAGCTTAGGAGAAAAGGGGGCGTGGGCCAACGTCCTGACTTTC. As protein: CASSLGEKGAWANVLTF.

The table lists this clone with a count of one. The DNA of the CDR3 is TGTGCCATCAGATCCTCATCGGGGGGGGAGCTGTTTTTT. This sequence encodes CAIRSSSGGELFF. This rearrangement joins TRBV10-3 to TRBJ2-2, with D maybe TRBD2 (5 bases). Trimming stripped 6 bases from V and 8 bases from J, with 13 bases between. CDR1 is ENHRY and CDR2 is SYGVKD in the germline V gene. This CDR3 is 13 amino acids long.